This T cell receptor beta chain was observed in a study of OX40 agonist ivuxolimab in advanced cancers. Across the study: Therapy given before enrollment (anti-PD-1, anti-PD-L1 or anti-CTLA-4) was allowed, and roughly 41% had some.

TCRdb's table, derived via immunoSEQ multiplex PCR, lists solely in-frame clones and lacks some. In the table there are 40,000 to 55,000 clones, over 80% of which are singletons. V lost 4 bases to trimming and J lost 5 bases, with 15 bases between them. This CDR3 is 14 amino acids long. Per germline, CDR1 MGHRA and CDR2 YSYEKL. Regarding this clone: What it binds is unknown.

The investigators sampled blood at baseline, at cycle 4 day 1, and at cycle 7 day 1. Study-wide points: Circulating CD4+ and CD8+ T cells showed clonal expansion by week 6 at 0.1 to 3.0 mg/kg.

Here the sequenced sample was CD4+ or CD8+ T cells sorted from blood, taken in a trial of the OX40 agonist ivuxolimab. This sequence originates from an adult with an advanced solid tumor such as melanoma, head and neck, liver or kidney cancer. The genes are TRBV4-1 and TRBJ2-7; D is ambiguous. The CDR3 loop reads CASSRGGKADEQYF. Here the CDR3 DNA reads TGCGCCAGCAGCCGGGGTGGAAAGGCGGACGAGCAGTACTTC.